The rows below give T cell receptor beta chains drawn from one sample of a study of beta chain features in type 1 diabetes. Some clones are missing from TCRdb's copy, which holds only in-frame ones; the method was immunoSEQ multiplex PCR. The table includes around 200,000 clones, about 13% detected once. The specimen was central memory CD4+ T cells from blood. The receptors were gathered from a woman between 18 and 29 years old in good health. CDR3s include the opening cysteine and the closing phenylalanine or tryptophan. The order of the fields is J gene, V gene, CDR3 protein.

J: TRBJ2-1
V: TRBV7-2
CDR3: CASSSGTSRYNEQFF

J: TRBJ1-2
V: TRBV7-9
CDR3: CASSSGLLYGYTF

J: TRBJ2-3
V: TRBV6-6
CDR3: CASSPGGDTQYF

J: TRBJ1-1
V: TRBV30
CDR3: CAQEAGEAFF

J: TRBJ1-4
V: TRBV7-9
CDR3: CASSWGDATNEKLFF

J: TRBJ2-1
V: TRBV7-3
CDR3: CASSGGLAAYNEQFF

J: TRBJ2-5
V: TRBV7-8
CDR3: CASSLGGVARETQYF

J: TRBJ1-5
V: TRBV5-1
CDR3: CASSIGQGDQPQHF

J: TRBJ1-5
V: TRBV30
CDR3: CAWSGQGFSNQPQHF

J: TRBJ2-2
V: TRBV9
CDR3: CASSARQTGELFF

J: TRBJ1-1
V: TRBV19
CDR3: CASSTQGTAEAFF

J: TRBJ2-3
V: TRBV7-3
CDR3: CASGGGAVTDTQYF

J: TRBJ2-3
V: TRBV2
CDR3: CASLSSGAPDTQYF

J: TRBJ2-6
V: TRBV7-3
CDR3: CASSPVWTSGRAEGANVLTF

J: TRBJ2-1
V: TRBV2
CDR3: CASSELAGAVYNEQFF

J: TRBJ2-1
V: TRBV6-5
CDR3: CASSRLNEQFF

J: TRBJ2-1
V: TRBV29-1
CDR3: CSVKGQGNEQFF

J: TRBJ1-2
V: TRBV2
CDR3: CASGQGEGYGYTF

J: TRBJ2-5
V: TRBV7-2
CDR3: CASSEGQGAVIRQETQYF

J: TRBJ2-1
V: TRBV28
CDR3: CASSFRTGSFYNEQFF

J: TRBJ2-7
V: TRBV9
CDR3: CASSGEQAVRGEQYF

J: TRBJ2-4
V: TRBV19
CDR3: CASSIRTSGRPYIQYF

J: TRBJ2-1
V: TRBV10-2
CDR3: CASSEFGRVYNEQFF

J: TRBJ2-5
V: TRBV4-2
CDR3: CASSHLETQYF

J: TRBJ2-1
V: TRBV20-1
CDR3: CSAKQQDEQFF

J: TRBJ2-1
V: TRBV23-1
CDR3: CASSQGVLAFYNEQFF

J: TRBJ1-2
V: TRBV4-3
CDR3: CASSQQRDYGYTF

J: TRBJ1-1
V: TRBV25-1
CDR3: CASSGRTMPAEAFF

J: TRBJ2-5
V: TRBV27
CDR3: CASSLSSGRLRGETQYF

J: TRBJ2-4
V: TRBV4-3
CDR3: CASSQLDGTKNIQYF

J: TRBJ1-2
V: TRBV28
CDR3: CASSLSTGVGYGYTF

J: TRBJ2-7
V: TRBV30
CDR3: CAWSGGTAIYEQYF